This TCR beta chain was recovered during a study of T cell changes during pregnancy in multiple sclerosis. CDR1 SNHLY and CDR2 FYNNEI come from the germline V gene. V gave up 4 bases and J gave up 1 base, with 10 bases separating them. The CDR3 runs to 14 residues. TCRdb's table, derived via immunoSEQ multiplex PCR, lists solely in-frame clones and lacks some. In the table there are under 55,000 clones, approximately 90% of which are singletons. The receptor was isolated from a female donor with multiple sclerosis, enrolled in a pregnancy study. This sample comprised CD8+ T cells from peripheral blood mononuclear cells, obtained after pregnancy. V is TRBV2 and J is TRBJ1-1; weak D call: TRBD1 (5 bases). CDR3 DNA sequence: TGTGCCAGCAGTGCCCCTGACAGGAACACTGAAGCTTTCTTT. It specifies CASSAPDRNTEAFF.